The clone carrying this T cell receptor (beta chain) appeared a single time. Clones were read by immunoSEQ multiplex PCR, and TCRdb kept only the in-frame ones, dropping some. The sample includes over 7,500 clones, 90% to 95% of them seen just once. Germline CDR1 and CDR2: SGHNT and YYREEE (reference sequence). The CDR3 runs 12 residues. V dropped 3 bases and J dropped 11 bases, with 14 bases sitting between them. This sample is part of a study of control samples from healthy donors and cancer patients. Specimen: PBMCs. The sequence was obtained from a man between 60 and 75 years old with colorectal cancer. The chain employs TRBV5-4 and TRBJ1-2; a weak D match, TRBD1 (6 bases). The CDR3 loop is CASSWGQGWYTF. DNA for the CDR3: TGTGCCAGCAGCTGGGGGCAGGGGTGGTACACCTTC.